The entry below gives a single T cell receptor beta chain sequence along with its context. Its antigen is not known. 5'RACE with constant-segment primers built TCRalpha and TCRbeta cDNA libraries with UMIs. Using its own MiXCR run on the 5' RACE reads, TCRdb lists one record per CDR3 protein. The sample gives around 510,000 distinct CDR3 sequences, about 20% of which show up once; roughly 8.1% is in the top ten. This sample was included in a study of T-cell memory formation after mild COVID-19. Looking at the study overall: There were largely donor-specific TCR clusters.

Regarding the study as a whole: CD4+ clones that contracted lay mainly in CM and EM; CD8+ ones lay in EMRA. Day 15 to 85 contracting clones showed balanced CD4/CD8; day 15 to 37 expanders favored CD4+.

Trimming took off 1 base at V and 4 bases at J, with 7 bases between the two ends. Germline lookup yields CDR1 MGHRA and CDR2 YSYEKL. The CDR3 is 13 amino acids. The V and J genes are TRBV4-1 and TRBJ2-5; D gene uncertain. The sequenced sample was PBMCs or a T cell subset sorted from them (not recorded which). This clonotype originated in an adult woman who had mild COVID-19 (a few samples of this study predate the infection). Cell type and time point are not known. The CDR3 coding sequence is TGCGCCAGCAGCCAAGTTCTCGGAGAGACCCAGTACTTC. Its protein is CASSQVLGETQYF.